A single T cell receptor beta chain is shown here with its context. Original processing notes: From reference gene primer amplification, estimates of nucleated cell counts were derived. Only in-frame clones appear in the TCRdb table, and some are missing; sequencing was by immunoSEQ multiplex PCR. V, J and clone size are those of that table, while D and trimming were read from the DNA. This table holds some 400,000 clones, around 87% found once. The sample originates from a study of blood T cell repertoires in COVID-19. Study at large: COVID-19 samples from acute and convalescent phases originated in the United States, Italy and Spain.

Participants were aged 18 to 89 years from approximately 25 US areas. Participant-reported clinical history was the basis for cohort assignment. This CDR3 contains 12 residues. The V gene lost 5 bases and the J gene lost 5 bases, with 10 bases spanning the gap. Germline V gives CDR1 MNHNY, CDR2 SVGAGI (reference sequence). The receptor comes from a man in his thirties or forties who had recovered from COVID-19. The V and J genes are TRBV6-6 and TRBJ2-7, with no clear D. Material for sequencing was PBMCs or T cells enriched from blood (not recorded which). CDR3 amino acids: CASSQPGDEQYF. The CDR3 bases are TGTGCCAGCAGTCAGCCCGGTGACGAGCAGTACTTC.